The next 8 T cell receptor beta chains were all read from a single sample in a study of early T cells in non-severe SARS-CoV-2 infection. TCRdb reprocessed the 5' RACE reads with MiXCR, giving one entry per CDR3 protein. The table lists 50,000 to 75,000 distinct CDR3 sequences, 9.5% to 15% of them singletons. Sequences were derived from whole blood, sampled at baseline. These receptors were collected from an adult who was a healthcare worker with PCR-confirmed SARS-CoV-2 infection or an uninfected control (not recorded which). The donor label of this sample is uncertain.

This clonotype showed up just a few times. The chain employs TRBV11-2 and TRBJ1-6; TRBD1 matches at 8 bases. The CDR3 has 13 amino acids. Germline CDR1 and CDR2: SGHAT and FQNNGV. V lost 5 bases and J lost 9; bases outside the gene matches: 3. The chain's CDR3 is CASSPGTGSPLHF. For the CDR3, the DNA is TGTGCCAGCAGCCCGGGGACAGGTTCACCCCTCCACTTT.

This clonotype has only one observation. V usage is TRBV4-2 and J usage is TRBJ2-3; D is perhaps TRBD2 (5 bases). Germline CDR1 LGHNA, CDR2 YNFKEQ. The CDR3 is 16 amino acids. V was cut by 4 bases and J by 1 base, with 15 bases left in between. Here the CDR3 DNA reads TGTGCCAGCAGCCCCCCGGCGTTGCGGGGCACAGATACGCAGTATTTT. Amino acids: CASSPPALRGTDTQYF.

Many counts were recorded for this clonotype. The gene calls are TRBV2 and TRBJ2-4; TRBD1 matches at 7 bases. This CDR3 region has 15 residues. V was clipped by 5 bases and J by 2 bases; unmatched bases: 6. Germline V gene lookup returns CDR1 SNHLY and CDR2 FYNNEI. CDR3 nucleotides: TGTGCCAGCAGTAAACAGGGGTCCTCCAAAAACATTCAGTACTTC. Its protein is CASSKQGSSKNIQYF.

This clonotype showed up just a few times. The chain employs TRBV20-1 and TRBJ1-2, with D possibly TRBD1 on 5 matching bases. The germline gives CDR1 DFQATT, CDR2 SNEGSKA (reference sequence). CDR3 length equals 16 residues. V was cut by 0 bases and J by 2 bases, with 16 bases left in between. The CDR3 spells CSARDGIMGPNYGYTF. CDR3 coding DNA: TGCAGTGCTAGAGATGGGATTATGGGGCCAAACTATGGCTACACCTTC.

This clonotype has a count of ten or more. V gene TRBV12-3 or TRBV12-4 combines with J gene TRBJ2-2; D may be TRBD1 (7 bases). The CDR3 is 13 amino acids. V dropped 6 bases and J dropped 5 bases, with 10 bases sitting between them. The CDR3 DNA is TGTGCCAGCAGGTCAGGGGGGACCGGGGAGCTGTTTTTT. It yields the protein CASRSGGTGELFF.

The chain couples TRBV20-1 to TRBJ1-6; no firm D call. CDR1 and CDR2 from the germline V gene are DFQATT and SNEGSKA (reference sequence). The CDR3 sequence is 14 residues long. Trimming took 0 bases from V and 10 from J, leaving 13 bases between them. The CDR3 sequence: CSAREPGWGSPLHF. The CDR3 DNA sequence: TGCAGTGCTAGAGAACCGGGATGGGGATCACCCCTCCACTTT.

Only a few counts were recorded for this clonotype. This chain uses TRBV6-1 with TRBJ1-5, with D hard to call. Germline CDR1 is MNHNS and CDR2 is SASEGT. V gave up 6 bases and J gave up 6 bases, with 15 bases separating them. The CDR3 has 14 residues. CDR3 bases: TGTGCCAGCAGGGAGTATTTGGGAAGTCAGCCCCAGCATTTT. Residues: CASREYLGSQPQHF.

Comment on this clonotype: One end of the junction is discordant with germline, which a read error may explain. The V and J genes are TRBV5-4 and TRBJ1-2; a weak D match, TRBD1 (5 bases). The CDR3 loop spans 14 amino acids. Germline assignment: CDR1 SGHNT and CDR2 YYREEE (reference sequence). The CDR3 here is CVSSLAQGGYGYTF. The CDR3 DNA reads TGTGTCAGCAGCTTGGCCCAGGGAGGGTATGGCTACACCTTC.